A selection of T cell receptor beta chains follows, all from one sample in a study of T cells in Graves' hyperthyroidism and ophthalmopathy. TCRdb analysed the multiplex PCR reads with MiXCR anew, one entry per CDR3 protein. This sample has around 290,000 distinct CDR3 sequences; approximately 15% occur once, and the top ten carry 7.9%. Sequencing was performed on blood. These receptors originate from a woman aged 40 to 50 with Graves' hyperthyroidism. Both conserved end residues are part of each CDR3. Each record gives: CDR3 DNA, CDR3 protein, V gene, J gene, clone size, D gene. D genes are given only for firm matches. Rows give clone size only sometimes, using once, few, many, or a class for an expanded clone.

TGCGCCAGCAGCTGGCAGGGGAACCCTAATGAAAAACTGTTTTTT,CASSWQGNPNEKLFF,TRBV5-1,TRBJ1-4,many,.
TGTGCCAGCAGCGCGGGACTGCCTCCCGAGCAGTACTTC,CASSAGLPPEQYF,TRBV5-8,TRBJ2-7,few,.
TGCGCCAGCAGCCGAATAGCGGGAGTTTCGGCAGATACGCAGTATTTT,CASSRIAGVSADTQYF,TRBV4-1,TRBJ2-3,many,TRBD2
TGTGCCAGCAGTTCCGGGACTCCTAGCTCCTACGAGCAGTACTTC,CASSSGTPSSYEQYF,TRBV5-4,TRBJ2-7,.,.
TGTGCCAGCAGCCAACAGTCTTATGAGCAGTTCTTC,CASSQQSYEQFF,TRBV3-1,TRBJ2-1,many,.
TGTGCCAGCAGCACCGGCCTACTTGAATACGAGCAGTACTTC,CASSTGLLEYEQYF,TRBV7-9,TRBJ2-7,.,.
TGCAGTGCTGTCTCATATCGGGGGTATGGCTACACCTTC,CSAVSYRGYGYTF,TRBV20-1,TRBJ1-2,many,.
TGTGCCAGCAGCTTGGCGGGCAATAATCAGCCCCAGCATTTT,CASSLAGNNQPQHF,TRBV7-8,TRBJ1-5,many,.
TGTGCCAGCTCCCCAACGGGGAGAGCCTCTGGAAACACCATATATTTT,CASSPTGRASGNTIYF,TRBV18,TRBJ1-3,.,.
TGTGCCAGCAGCACGAGACCGGGACAGGTGTACTCTGGGGCCAACGTCCTGACTTTC,CASSTRPGQVYSGANVLTF,TRBV11-2,TRBJ2-6,.,TRBD1
TGTGCCAGTAGTATCCTCTCAGGGGGCGCTTGGACTGAAGCTTTCTTT,CASSILSGGAWTEAFF,TRBV19,TRBJ1-1,many,TRBD1
TGCGCCAGCTCTATAAATGGGGGGCTCTACGAGCAGTACTTC,CASSINGGLYEQYF,TRBV10-2,TRBJ2-7,many,.
TGTGCCAGCAGCCAGGCGAGGGACAGGGTGAGCACCGGGGAGCTGTTTTTT,CASSQARDRVSTGELFF,TRBV7-9,TRBJ2-2,.,TRBD1
TGTGCCAGCAGTGGTGCGGGGCTCGCCTACAATGAGCAGTTCTTC,CASSGAGLAYNEQFF,TRBV25-1,TRBJ2-1,.,.
TGTGCCAGTCAGCGAGAGGGACGGCTGAACACTGAAGCTTTCTTT,CASQREGRLNTEAFF,TRBV7-9,TRBJ1-1,many,.
TGTGCCAGCAGCGTAGCCCCTAGCGGGAGGGCCGAGGAGCAGTTCTTC,CASSVAPSGRAEEQFF,TRBV9,TRBJ2-1,many,TRBD2
TGTGCCACATGCAGGGGTTTCAACAATGAGCAGTTCTTC,CATCRGFNNEQFF,TRBV3-1,TRBJ2-1,many,.
TGTGCCAGCAGCCAAGATAGCCCCCGGGTCCGAGGTGCTAATGAGCAGTTCTTC,CASSQDSPRVRGANEQFF,TRBV12-3/TRBV12-4,TRBJ2-1,many,.
TGTGCCAGTAGTACGGGACAGGCCTCTGGAAACACCATATATTTT,CASSTGQASGNTIYF,TRBV19,TRBJ1-3,many,TRBD1
TGCGCCAGCGCCCGGACAGGGCCGGGCGAGCAGTACTTC,CASARTGPGEQYF,TRBV5-1,TRBJ2-7,many,TRBD1
TGCGCCAGCAGCCTAGGACAGGATACCTACGAGCAGTACTTC,CASSLGQDTYEQYF,TRBV5-1,TRBJ2-7,many,TRBD1
TGTGCCTGGAGTCTCGGGTTACGGGGCTACGAGCAGTACTTC,CAWSLGLRGYEQYF,TRBV30,TRBJ2-7,many,.
TGTGCTAGTGGCCCCAATCCTAGGGGGATGAACACTGAAGCTTTCTTT,CASGPNPRGMNTEAFF,TRBV12-5,TRBJ1-1,few,.
TGCGCCAGCAAGGGCCTCCTCAACACTGAAGCTTTCTTT,CASKGLLNTEAFF,TRBV5-1,TRBJ1-1,many,.
TGTGCCAGCAGCCAGCCGGGTCCCTTTACTGAAGCTTTCTTT,CASSQPGPFTEAFF,TRBV7-9,TRBJ1-1,few,.
TGTGCCAGCAGTTTGGAGCTTTGGGATGAGCAGTTCTTC,CASSLELWDEQFF,TRBV27,TRBJ2-1,.,.
TGTGCCAGCTTCGCCGCAGATACGCAGTATTTT,CASFAADTQYF,TRBV18,TRBJ2-3,.,.
TGTGCCAGCAGCCGACGGACAGGCTACGAGCAGTACTTC,CASSRRTGYEQYF,TRBV7-9,TRBJ2-7,.,TRBD1
TGTGCCAGCAGCTTACAGGATCAGGCACCCCTCCACTTT,CASSLQDQAPLHF,TRBV7-3,TRBJ1-6,few,.
TGTGCCAGTAGTACTTCCCAGGGCTTCACTGAAGCTTTCTTT,CASSTSQGFTEAFF,TRBV19,TRBJ1-1,many,.
TGTGCCAGCAGCTCCCCCGGGGGGCGCGGAGCCCCAGGGGATTTGGGCCTCCCCGGGGAGCTGTTTTTT,CASSSPGGRGAPGDLGLPGELFF,TRBV7-9,TRBJ2-2,few,.
TGTGCCAGCAGCTTAGAGGTTGAGCAGTTCTTC,CASSLEVEQFF,TRBV7-9,TRBJ2-1,many,.
TGTGCCAGCAGCACACCGGGACAGGGGGTGAACACCATATATTTT,CASSTPGQGVNTIYF,TRBV28,TRBJ1-3,many,TRBD1